This TCR beta chain is from a study of PD-L1 blockade in urothelial cancer. Study at large: A median of 1,402 T cells was found per tumor sample.

Profiling relied on immunoSEQ multiplex PCR, and the TCRdb table lists in-frame clones only, not all of them. The sample has about 35,000 clones, approximately 40% seen once. Each patient's cancer was a locally advanced or metastatic urothelial carcinoma. V lost 0 bases to trimming and J lost 7 bases, with 9 bases between them. Germline lookup yields CDR1 MGHRA and CDR2 YSYEKL. The CDR3 runs to 13 residues. The TCR sequence derives from a man between 60 and 75 years old with urothelial cancer. The sequencing used tumor tissue, collected before atezolizumab (anti-PD-L1) treatment. The V gene is TRBV4-1, the J gene TRBJ2-5; the D is unclear. CDR3 DNA: TGCGCCAGCAGCCAAGATGTTTGGGTGACCCAGTACTTC. Its translation: CASSQDVWVTQYF.